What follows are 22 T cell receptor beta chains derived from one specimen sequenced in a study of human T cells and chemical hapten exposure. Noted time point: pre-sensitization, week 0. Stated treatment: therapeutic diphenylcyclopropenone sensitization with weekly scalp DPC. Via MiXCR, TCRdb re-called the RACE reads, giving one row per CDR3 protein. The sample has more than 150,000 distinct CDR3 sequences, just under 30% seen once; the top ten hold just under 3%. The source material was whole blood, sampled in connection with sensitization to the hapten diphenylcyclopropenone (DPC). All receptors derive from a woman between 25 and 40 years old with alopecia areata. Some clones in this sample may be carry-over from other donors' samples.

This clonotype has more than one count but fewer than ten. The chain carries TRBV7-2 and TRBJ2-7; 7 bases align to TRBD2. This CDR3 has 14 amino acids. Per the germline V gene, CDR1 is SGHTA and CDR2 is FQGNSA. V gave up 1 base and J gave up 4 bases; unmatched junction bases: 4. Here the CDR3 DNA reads TGTGCCAGCAGCTTAGAGCGGGGTGGGTACGAGCAGTACTTC. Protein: CASSLERGGYEQYF.

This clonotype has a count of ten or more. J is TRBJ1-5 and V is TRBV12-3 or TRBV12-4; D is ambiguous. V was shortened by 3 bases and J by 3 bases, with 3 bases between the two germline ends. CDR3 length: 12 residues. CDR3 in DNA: TGTGCCAGCAGTTTGAACAATCAGCCCCAGCATTTT. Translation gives CASSLNNQPQHF.

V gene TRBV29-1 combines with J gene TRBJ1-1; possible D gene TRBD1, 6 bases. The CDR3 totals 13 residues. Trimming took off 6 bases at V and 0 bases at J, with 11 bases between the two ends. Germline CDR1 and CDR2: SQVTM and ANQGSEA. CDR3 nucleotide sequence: TGCAGCGTGCTGACAGGTATGAACACTGAAGCTTTCTTT. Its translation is CSVLTGMNTEAFF.

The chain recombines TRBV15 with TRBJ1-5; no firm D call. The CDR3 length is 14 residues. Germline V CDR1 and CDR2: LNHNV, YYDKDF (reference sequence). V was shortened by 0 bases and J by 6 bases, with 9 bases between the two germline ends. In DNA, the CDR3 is TGTGCCACCAGCAGAGAGAACATCCTTCAGCCCCAGCATTTT. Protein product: CATSRENILQPQHF.

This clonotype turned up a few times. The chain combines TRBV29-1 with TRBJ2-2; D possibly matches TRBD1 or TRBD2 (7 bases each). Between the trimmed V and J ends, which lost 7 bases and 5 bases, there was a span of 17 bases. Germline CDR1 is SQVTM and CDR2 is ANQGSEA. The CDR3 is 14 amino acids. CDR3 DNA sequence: TGCAGCGCCCAAGCCAGGGGGGGTACCGGGGAGCTGTTTTTT. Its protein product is CSAQARGGTGELFF.

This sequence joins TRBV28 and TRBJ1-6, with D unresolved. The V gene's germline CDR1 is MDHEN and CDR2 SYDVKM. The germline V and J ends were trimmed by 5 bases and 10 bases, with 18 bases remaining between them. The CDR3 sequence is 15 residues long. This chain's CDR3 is CASSPPVGVGSPLHF. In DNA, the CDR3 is TGTGCCAGCAGTCCCCCAGTTGGGGTGGGATCACCCCTCCACTTT.

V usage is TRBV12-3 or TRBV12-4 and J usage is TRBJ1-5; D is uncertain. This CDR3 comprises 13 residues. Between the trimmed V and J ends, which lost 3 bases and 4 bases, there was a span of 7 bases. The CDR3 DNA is TGTGCCAGCAGTTTGATGGATAATCAGCCCCAGCATTTT. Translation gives CASSLMDNQPQHF.

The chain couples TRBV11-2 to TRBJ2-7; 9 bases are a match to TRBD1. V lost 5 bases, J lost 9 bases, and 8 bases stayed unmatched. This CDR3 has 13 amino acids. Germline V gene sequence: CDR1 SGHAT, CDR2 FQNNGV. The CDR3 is CASSRPGQGGQYF. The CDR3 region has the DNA TGTGCCAGCAGCAGGCCGGGACAGGGTGGGCAGTACTTC.

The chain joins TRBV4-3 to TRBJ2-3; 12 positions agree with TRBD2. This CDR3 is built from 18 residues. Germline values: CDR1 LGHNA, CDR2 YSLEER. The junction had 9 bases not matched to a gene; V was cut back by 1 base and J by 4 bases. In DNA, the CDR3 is TGCGCCAGCAGCCAAGCTAGGCTAGCGGGGGGGTACGCAGATACGCAGTATTTT. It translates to CASSQARLAGGYADTQYF.

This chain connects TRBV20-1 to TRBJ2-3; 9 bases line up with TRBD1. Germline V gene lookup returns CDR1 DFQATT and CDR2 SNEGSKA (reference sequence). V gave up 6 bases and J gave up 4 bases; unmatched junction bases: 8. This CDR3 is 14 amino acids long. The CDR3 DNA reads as TGCAGTGCCCTGGGACAGGGCCCGGCAGATACGCAGTATTTT. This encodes CSALGQGPADTQYF.

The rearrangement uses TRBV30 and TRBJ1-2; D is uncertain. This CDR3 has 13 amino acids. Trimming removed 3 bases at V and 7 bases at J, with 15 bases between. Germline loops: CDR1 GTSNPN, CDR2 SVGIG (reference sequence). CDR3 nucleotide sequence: TGTGCCTGGAGAAGAGGAGGAATTCCTGGCTACACCTTC. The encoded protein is CAWRRGGIPGYTF.

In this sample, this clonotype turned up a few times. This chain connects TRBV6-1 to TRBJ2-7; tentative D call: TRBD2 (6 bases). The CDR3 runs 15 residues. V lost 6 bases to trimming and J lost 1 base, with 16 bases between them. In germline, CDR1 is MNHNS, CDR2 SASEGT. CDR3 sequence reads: CASRDSGLASYEQYF. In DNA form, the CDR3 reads TGTGCCAGCAGAGATTCGGGACTCGCATCCTACGAGCAGTACTTC.

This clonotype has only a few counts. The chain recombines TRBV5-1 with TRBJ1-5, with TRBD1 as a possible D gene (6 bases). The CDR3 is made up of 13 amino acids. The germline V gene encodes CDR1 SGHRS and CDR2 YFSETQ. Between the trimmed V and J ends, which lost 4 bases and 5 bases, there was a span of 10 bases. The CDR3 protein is CASSPQGDQPQHF. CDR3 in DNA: TGCGCCAGCAGCCCACAGGGTGATCAGCCCCAGCATTTT.

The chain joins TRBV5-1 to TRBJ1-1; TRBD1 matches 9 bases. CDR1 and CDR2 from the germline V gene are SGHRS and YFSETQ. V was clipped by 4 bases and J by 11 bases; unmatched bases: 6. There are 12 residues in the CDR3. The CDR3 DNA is TGCGCCAGCAGCCCACAGGGGGCAGAGGCTTTCTTT. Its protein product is CASSPQGAEAFF.

In nucleotides, the CDR3 is TGTGCCAGCAGTTCCCGGGGGTTTGGTACAGATGAAGCTTTCTTT. Its translation: CASSSRGFGTDEAFF. The chain combines TRBV6-2 or TRBV6-3 with TRBJ1-1, with D possibly being TRBD1 (5 bases). The V end was cut by 4 bases, the J end by 7 bases, with 19 bases between. CDR3 length equals 15 residues. Per germline, CDR1 MNHEY and CDR2 SVGEGT.

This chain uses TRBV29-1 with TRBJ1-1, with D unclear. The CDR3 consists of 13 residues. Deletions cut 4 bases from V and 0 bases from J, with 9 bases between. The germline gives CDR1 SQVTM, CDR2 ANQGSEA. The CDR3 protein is CSVVTHLNTEAFF. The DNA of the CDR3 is TGCAGCGTTGTGACACACTTGAACACTGAAGCTTTCTTT.

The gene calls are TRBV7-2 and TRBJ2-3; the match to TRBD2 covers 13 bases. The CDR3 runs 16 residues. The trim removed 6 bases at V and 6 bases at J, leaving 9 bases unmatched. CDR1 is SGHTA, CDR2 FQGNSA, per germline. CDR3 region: CASRLVGGLAGDTQYF. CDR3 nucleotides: TGTGCCAGCAGACTAGTTGGGGGACTAGCGGGGGATACGCAGTATTTT.

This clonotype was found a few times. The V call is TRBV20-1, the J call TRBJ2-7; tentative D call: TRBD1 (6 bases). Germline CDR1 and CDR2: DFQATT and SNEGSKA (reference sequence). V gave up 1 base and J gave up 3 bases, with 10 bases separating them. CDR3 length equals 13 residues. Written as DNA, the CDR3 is TGCAGTGCTAGAGTGCGACAGGACTACGAGCAGTACTTC. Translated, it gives CSARVRQDYEQYF.

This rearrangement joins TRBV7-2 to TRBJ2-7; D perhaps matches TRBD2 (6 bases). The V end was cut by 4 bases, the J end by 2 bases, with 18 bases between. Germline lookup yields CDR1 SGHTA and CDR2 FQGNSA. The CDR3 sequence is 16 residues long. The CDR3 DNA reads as TGTGCCAGCAGCTCCCCGCCGGGAGTAAGAGCCTACGAGCAGTACTTC. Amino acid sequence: CASSSPPGVRAYEQYF.

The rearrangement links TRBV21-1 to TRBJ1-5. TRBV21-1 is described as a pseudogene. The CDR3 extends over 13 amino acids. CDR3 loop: CASSPAGAQPQHF. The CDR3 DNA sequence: TGTGCCAGCAGCCCCGCTGGGGCCCAGCCCCAGCATTTT.

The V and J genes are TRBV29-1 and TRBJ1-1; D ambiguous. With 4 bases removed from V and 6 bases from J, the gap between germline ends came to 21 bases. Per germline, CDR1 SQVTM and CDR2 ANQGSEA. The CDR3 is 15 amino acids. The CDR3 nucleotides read TGCAGCGTTGGTTATTACCTTGGGGTTGGCTCTGAAGCTTTCTTT. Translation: CSVGYYLGVGSEAFF.

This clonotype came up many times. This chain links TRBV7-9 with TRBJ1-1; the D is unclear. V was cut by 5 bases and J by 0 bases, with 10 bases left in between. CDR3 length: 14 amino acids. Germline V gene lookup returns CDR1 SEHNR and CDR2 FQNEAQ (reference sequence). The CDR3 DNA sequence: TGTGCCAGCAGCCCCGAAAACATGAACACTGAAGCTTTCTTT. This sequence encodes CASSPENMNTEAFF.